This entry describes one TCR beta chain. The data stem from a study of cytomegalovirus exposure and HLA in healthy donors. Study overall: A preliminary data release comprised tens of millions of unique TCRs obtained from HLA-typed donors.

PCR involved 60 Vbeta and 13 Jbeta primers. TCRdb's copy holds only in-frame clones and misses some; the assay was immunoSEQ multiplex PCR. The sample holds 60,000 to 85,000 clones; roughly 70% are singletons and the top ten take 4.9%. The specimen sequenced was PBMCs. The sequence was obtained from a man in his fifties or sixties in good health and CMV-seropositive.

The DNA for the CDR3 is TGCGCCAGCAGTGAGTCGCTGTTAGGGGCGAGGGAGCAGTACTTC. Its translation is CASSESLLGAREQYF. The rearrangement uses TRBV10-2 and TRBJ2-7, with D maybe TRBD1 (5 bases). This CDR3 has 15 residues. V shed 0 bases and J shed 7 bases, with 16 bases lying between them. Germline V gene data show CDR1 as WSHSY and CDR2 as SAAADI.